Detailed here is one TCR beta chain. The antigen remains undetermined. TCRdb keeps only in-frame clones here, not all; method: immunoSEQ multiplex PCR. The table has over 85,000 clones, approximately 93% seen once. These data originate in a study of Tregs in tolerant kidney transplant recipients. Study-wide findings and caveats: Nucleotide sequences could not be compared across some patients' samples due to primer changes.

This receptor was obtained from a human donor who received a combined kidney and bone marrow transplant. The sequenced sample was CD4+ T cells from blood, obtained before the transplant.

The CDR3 loop is CASSLDSGEAFF. The CDR3 DNA follows: TGTGCCAGCAGCTTGGACAGTGGAGAAGCTTTCTTT. This chain uses TRBV11-3 with TRBJ1-1; D is possibly TRBD1 (6 bases). Germline V gene data show CDR1 as SGHNT and CDR2 as YENEEA. With 3 bases removed from V and 8 bases from J, the gap between germline ends came to 10 bases. This CDR3 region has 12 residues.